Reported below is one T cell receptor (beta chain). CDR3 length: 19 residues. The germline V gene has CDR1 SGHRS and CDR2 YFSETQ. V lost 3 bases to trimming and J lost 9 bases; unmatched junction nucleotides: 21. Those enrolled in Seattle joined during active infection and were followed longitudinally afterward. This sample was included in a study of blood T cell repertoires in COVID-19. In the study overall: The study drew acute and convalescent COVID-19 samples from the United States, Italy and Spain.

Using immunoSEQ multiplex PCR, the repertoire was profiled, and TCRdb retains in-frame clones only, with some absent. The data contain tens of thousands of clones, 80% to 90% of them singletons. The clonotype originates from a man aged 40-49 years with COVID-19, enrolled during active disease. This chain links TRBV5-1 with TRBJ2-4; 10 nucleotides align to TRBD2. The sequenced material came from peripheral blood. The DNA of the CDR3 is TGCGCCAGCAGCTCCGGACTTCTAGCGGGAGATAGGGATAGTAGCATTCAGTACTTC. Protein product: CASSSGLLAGDRDSSIQYF.